One sample yielded the 7 T cell receptor beta chains listed below, sequenced in a study of blood T cell repertoires in COVID-19. Clones were read by immunoSEQ multiplex PCR, and TCRdb kept only the in-frame ones, dropping some. In the table there are hundreds of thousands of clones, roughly four fifths of which are singletons. The sample taken for sequencing was peripheral blood. The receptors shown here come from a woman older than 75 with COVID-19, enrolled during active disease.

The gene calls are TRBV6-6 and TRBJ1-4; D not certain. In germline, CDR1 is MNHNY, CDR2 SVGAGI (reference sequence). Trimming removed 3 bases from V and 7 bases from J, with 12 bases in between. This CDR3 is 14 amino acids long. The CDR3 loop is CASSYAGLGEKLFF. DNA for the CDR3: TGTGCCAGCAGTTATGCGGGGTTGGGTGAAAAACTGTTTTTT.

This clone was recorded once. The CDR3 here is CASSITVSTTYEQYF. The DNA for the CDR3 is TGTGCCAGTAGCATTACAGTATCCACCACCTACGAGCAGTACTTC. The V gene is TRBV19, the J gene TRBJ2-7; D not certain. The CDR3 is 15 residues long. V was clipped by 6 bases and J by 2 bases, with 17 bases between them. Per germline, CDR1 LNHDA and CDR2 SQIVND (reference sequence).

The gene calls are TRBV7-9 and TRBJ1-5, with 8 bases lining up with TRBD1. Germline lookup yields CDR1 SEHNR and CDR2 FQNEAQ (reference sequence). The CDR3 spans 17 residues. V trimming: 7 bases; J trimming: 2 bases; junction bases outside the gene matches: 13. The CDR3 nucleotides are TGTGCCAGCACTACAACCGCCGGGACAGGTGGCAATCAGCCCCAGCATTTT. It specifies CASTTTAGTGGNQPQHF.

V and J are TRBV18 and TRBJ2-2, with 7 bases that match TRBD1. The CDR3 extends over 16 amino acids. CDR1 and CDR2 from the germline V gene are KGHSH and LQKENI. V lost 11 bases to trimming and J lost 1 base; unmatched junction nucleotides: 13. The CDR3 is CAVRNTGTVNTGELFF. The CDR3 region has the DNA TGTGCCGTTCGAAACACCGGGACAGTGAACACCGGGGAGCTGTTTTTT.

The gene calls are TRBV29-1 and TRBJ2-7; 8 bases agree with TRBD1. Trimming cost V 6 bases and J 7 bases; bases outside gene matches: 14. Per germline, CDR1 SQVTM and CDR2 ANQGSEA. The CDR3 sequence is 14 residues long. CDR3 DNA sequence: TGCAGCGTGGGGCGGACAGGGTCGACGAGGGAGCAGTACTTC. Translating it yields CSVGRTGSTREQYF.

The rearrangement uses TRBV11-2 and TRBJ1-1; no definite D call. The V end was cut by 4 bases, the J end by 4 bases, with 10 bases between. The CDR3 extends over 13 amino acids. Germline CDR1 is SGHAT and CDR2 is FQNNGV. CDR3 in DNA: TGTGCCAGCAGCTCCATGGCGGGCACTGAAGCTTTCTTT. This encodes CASSSMAGTEAFF. Filled out from reference TRBV11-2 and TRBJ1-1, the complete variable domain reads EAGVAQSPRYKIIEKRQSVAFWCNPISGHATLYWYQQILGQGPKLLIQFQNNGVVDDSQLPKDRFSAERLKGVDSTLKIQPAKLEDSAVYLCASSSMAGTEAFFGQGTRLTVV.

CDR3 region: CASSLAGGADTQYF. CDR3 bases: TGTGCCAGCAGCTTAGCCGGTGGGGCTGATACGCAGTATTTT. The chain has TRBV11-1 and TRBJ2-3; weak D call: TRBD1 (5 bases). From germline, CDR1 is SGHAT and CDR2 FQDESV (reference sequence). V was cut by 0 bases and J by 6 bases, with 10 bases left in between. The CDR3 is 14 amino acids.